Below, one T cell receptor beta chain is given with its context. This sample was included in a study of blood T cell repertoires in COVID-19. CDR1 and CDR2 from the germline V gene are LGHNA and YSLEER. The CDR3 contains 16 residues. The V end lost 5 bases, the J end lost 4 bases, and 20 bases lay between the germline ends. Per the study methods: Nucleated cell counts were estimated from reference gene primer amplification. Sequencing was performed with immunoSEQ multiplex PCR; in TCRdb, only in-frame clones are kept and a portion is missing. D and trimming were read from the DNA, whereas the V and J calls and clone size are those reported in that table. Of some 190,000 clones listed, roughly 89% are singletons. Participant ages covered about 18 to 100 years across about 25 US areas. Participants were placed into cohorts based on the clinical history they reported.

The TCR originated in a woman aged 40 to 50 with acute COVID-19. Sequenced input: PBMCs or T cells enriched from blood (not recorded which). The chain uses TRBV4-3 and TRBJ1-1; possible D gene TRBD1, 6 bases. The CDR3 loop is CASSRDINREITEAFF. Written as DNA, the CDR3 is TGCGCCAGCAGCAGGGATATTAACAGGGAGATCACTGAAGCTTTCTTT.